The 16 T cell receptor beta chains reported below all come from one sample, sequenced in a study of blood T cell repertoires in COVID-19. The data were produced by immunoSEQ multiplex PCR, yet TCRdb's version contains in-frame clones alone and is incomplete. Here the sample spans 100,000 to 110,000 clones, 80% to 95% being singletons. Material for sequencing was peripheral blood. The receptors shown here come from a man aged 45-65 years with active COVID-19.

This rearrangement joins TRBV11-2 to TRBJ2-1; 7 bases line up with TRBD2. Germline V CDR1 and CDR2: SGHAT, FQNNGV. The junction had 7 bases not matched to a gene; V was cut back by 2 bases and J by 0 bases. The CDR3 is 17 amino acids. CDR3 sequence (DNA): TGTGCCAGCAGCTTAAGTGGAGGGAGGGCCTCCTACAATGAGCAGTTCTTC. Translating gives CASSLSGGRASYNEQFF.

The CDR3 sequence is CASSQNRNYEQYF. In DNA form, the CDR3 reads TGTGCCAGCAGCCAAAACAGGAATTACGAGCAGTACTTC. The chain combines TRBV3-1 (or the pseudogene TRBV3-2) with TRBJ2-7; D possibly corresponds to TRBD1 (5 bases). CDR3 length equals 13 residues. Germline assignment: CDR1 LGHDT and CDR2 YNNKEL (reference sequence). The V gene lost 2 bases and the J gene lost 4 bases, with 9 bases spanning the gap.

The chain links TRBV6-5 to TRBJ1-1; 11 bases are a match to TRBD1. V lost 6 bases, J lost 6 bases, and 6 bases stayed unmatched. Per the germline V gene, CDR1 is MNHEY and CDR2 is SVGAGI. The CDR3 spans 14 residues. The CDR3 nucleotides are TGTGCCAGCAGGGCGGACAGGGGGCGGCCTGAAGCTTTCTTT. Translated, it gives CASRADRGRPEAFF.

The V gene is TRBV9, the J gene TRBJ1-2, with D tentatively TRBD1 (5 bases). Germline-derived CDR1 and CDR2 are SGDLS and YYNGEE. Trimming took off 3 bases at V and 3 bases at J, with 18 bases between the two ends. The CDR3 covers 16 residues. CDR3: CASSAPRGRSDYGYTF. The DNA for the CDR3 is TGTGCCAGCAGCGCCCCTCGGGGGAGAAGTGACTATGGCTACACCTTC.

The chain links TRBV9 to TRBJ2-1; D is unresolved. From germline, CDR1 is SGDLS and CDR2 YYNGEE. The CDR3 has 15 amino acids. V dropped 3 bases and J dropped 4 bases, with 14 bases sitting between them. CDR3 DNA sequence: TGTGCCAGCAGCGAACAGACAAACCTATACAATGAGCAGTTCTTC. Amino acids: CASSEQTNLYNEQFF.

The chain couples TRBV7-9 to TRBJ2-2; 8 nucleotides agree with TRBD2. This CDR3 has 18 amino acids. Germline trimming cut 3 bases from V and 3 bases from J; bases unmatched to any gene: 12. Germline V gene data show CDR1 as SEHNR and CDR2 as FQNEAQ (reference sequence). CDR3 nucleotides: TGTGCCAGCAGCTTCTTCTCCCTACGGGAGGGTTACACCGGGGAGCTGTTTTTT. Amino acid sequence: CASSFFSLREGYTGELFF.

CDR3 nucleotides: TGTGCCAGCAGCTTCAGGGGGCCGAACTATGGCTACACCTTC. It encodes CASSFRGPNYGYTF. The chain carries TRBV11-2 and TRBJ1-2, with 8 positions matching TRBD1. The junction had 2 bases not matched to a gene; V was cut back by 3 bases and J by 2 bases. Per the germline V gene, CDR1 is SGHAT and CDR2 is FQNNGV. This CDR3 has 14 residues. Full variable domain (outside the CDR3, taken from reference TRBV11-2 and TRBJ1-2): EAGVAQSPRYKIIEKRQSVAFWCNPISGHATLYWYQQILGQGPKLLIQFQNNGVVDDSQLPKDRFSAERLKGVDSTLKIQPAKLEDSAVYLCASSFRGPNYGYTFGSGTRLTVV.

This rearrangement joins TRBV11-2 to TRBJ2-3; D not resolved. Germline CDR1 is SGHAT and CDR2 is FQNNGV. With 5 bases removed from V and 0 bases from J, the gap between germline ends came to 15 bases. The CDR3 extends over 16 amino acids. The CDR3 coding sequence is TGTGCCAGCAGCCCCCTTTTTAGCTCTAGCACAGATACGCAGTATTTT. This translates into CASSPLFSSSTDTQYF. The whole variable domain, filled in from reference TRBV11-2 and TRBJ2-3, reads EAGVAQSPRYKIIEKRQSVAFWCNPISGHATLYWYQQILGQGPKLLIQFQNNGVVDDSQLPKDRFSAERLKGVDSTLKIQPAKLEDSAVYLCASSPLFSSSTDTQYFGPGTRLTVL.

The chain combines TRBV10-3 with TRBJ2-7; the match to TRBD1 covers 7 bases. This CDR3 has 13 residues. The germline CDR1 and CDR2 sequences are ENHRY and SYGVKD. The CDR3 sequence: CAISAKWDSEQCV. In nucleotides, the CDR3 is TGTGCCATCAGTGCAAAGTGGGACAGCGAGCAGTGCGTC.

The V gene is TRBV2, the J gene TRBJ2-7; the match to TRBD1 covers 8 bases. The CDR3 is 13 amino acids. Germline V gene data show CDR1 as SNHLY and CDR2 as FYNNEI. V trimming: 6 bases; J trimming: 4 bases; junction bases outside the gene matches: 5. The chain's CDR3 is CASRSQGAYEQYV. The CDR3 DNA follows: TGTGCCAGCAGAAGCCAGGGGGCTTACGAGCAGTACGTC.

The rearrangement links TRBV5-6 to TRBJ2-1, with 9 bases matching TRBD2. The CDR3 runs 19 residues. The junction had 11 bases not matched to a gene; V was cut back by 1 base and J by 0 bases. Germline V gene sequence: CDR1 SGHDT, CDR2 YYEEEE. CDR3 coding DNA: TGTGCCAGCAGCTTGTCGGTAGCGGGAGTACCGGCCTCCTACAATGAGCAGTTCTTC. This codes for CASSLSVAGVPASYNEQFF.

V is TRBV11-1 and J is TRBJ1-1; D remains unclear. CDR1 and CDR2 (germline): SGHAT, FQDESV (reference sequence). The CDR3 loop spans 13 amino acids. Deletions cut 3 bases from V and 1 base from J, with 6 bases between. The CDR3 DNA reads TGTGCCAGCAGCTTTCGCAGGAACACTGAAGCTTTCTTT. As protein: CASSFRRNTEAFF.

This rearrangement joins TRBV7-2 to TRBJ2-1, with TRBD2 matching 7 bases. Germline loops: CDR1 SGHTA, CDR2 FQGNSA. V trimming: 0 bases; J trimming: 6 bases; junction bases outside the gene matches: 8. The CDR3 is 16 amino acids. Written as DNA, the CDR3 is TGTGCCAGCAGCTTAGCTAGGACTAGGACCAGCAATGAGCAGTTCTTC. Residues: CASSLARTRTSNEQFF.

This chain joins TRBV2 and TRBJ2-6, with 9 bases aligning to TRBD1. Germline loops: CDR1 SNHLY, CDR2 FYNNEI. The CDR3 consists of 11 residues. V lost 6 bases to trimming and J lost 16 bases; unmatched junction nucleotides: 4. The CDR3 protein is CASSQGTGLTF. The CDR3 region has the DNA TGTGCCAGCAGCCAAGGGACAGGGCTGACTTTC.

CDR3 in DNA: TGTGCCAGCAGTGGCCCTCGGACAGGGCCGCTCAATCAGCCCCAGCATTTT. Amino acid sequence: CASSGPRTGPLNQPQHF. The chain has TRBV6-1 and TRBJ1-5; 8 bases match TRBD1. CDR1 is MNHNS and CDR2 is SASEGT in the germline V gene. V shed 4 bases, J shed 3 bases, and the junction held 11 bases outside the gene matches. The CDR3 runs to 17 residues.

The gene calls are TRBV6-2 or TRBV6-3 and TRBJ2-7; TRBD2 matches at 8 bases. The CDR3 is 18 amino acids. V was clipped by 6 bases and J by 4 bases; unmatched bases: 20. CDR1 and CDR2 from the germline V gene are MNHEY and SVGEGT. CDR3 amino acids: CASSLAQLSGGPQYEQYV. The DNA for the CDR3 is TGTGCCAGCAGCCTAGCCCAATTATCGGGAGGGCCGCAATACGAGCAGTACGTC.